A few counts support the clone carrying this T cell receptor beta chain. Its antigen is not identified. The data derive from a study of T cell responses to AZD1222 COVID-19 vaccine. Some clones are missing from TCRdb's copy, which holds only in-frame ones; the method was immunoSEQ multiplex PCR. The data show 25,000 to 35,000 clones, roughly 78% seen once. Overall study findings and caveats: Donors were mostly white British, more females; clonal diversity possibly underestimated. Along spike, vaccine-associated CD4 TCRs were found throughout, with dominance at 160-218 and 743-854. Spike-specific TCR breadth and depth rose after two AZD1222 doses. Repertoires in all cases were sampled only once the peak T cell response had passed.

The sequence came from an adult in good health. This specimen consisted of peripheral blood, obtained on day 0 of AZD1222 vaccination.

As DNA, the CDR3 is TGTGCCAGTTCCGGGACAGAGGTGGCTAATGAAAAACTGTTTTTT. Translation: CASSGTEVANEKLFF. J is TRBJ1-4 and V is TRBV19, with 7 bases fitting TRBD1. Trimming cost V 8 bases and J 3 bases; bases outside gene matches: 9. The CDR3 runs to 15 residues. Looked up from germline, CDR1 is LNHDA and CDR2 is SQIVND (reference sequence).